This T cell receptor beta chain is drawn from a study of blood T cell repertoires in COVID-19 (TCRdb year 2020). Study-level background: Samples from collaborators originated in the United States, Italy and Spain and spanned both the acute and convalescent phases of COVID-19. The prospective study material was composed of cDNA or gDNA derived from T cells, B-cell-depleted T cells, or PBMCs. Where HLA class I and class II types were available, the types were taken from metadata supplied by the sample provider, not from assay-based typing. Deeply sampled blood TCRbeta repertoires from subjects exposed to, actively infected with, or recovered from COVID-19 were included in the dataset. A de-identified subject ID, COVID-19 status, age in years and sex were almost always included in the sample metadata. The repertoires were made available in a free public database intended to serve as a resource for research on the immune response to SARS-CoV-2. The samples were drawn from two sources: the first 160 participants of the ongoing ImmuneRACE study, and 1,000 to 1,500 subjects contributed by 6 global collaborators. Broad study findings and their caveats: The quantity of clinical and demographic metadata differed by source and by participant and was supplied without curation.

The germline V gene (reference sequence) supplies CDR1 GTSNPN and CDR2 SVGIG. Trimming removed 0 bases from V and 6 bases from J, leaving 8 bases between the germline ends. The CDR3 contains 12 residues, cysteine and phenylalanine counted. Only CDR3 DNA remains: 36 bases, in frame from the first base. TCRbeta CDR3 regions were amplified from genomic DNA by means of the immunoSEQ Assay, a bias-controlled multiplex PCR. In the paper's pipeline: The number of nucleated cells in each sample was estimated from the amplification of reference gene primers within the assay. To quantify the absolute abundance of each unique TCRbeta CDR3 rearrangement, sequence reads were collapsed and filtered. For each sample, productive Simpson clonality was calculated as the square root of Simpson's diversity index across productive rearrangements. This is the immuneACCESS table as TCRdb keeps it, with only in-frame sequences that have V and J called. A part of the clones is gone; compared with another copy, unresolved V genes explain less than half, and the rest is unexplained. The DNA was the basis for D and trimming; V, J and clone size are from that table. Within this sample are 200,000 to 300,000 clones, with around 90% of them counted one time only. The ten biggest clones cover about 0.79% of the sample.

On this clone itself: No cognate antigen has been identified for it. Base-call qualities are not available, and no considerably larger clone is one nucleotide away.

At one collaborating source in Seattle, patients were enrolled during active infection and were followed longitudinally through the course of disease. The collaborating institutions used their own protocols to collect whole blood in K2EDTA tubes. For TCRbeta analysis, collaborators shipped samples in one of three forms: frozen whole blood, isolated PBMCs, or DNA extracted from either of those sample types. The TCR comes from a man aged 25 to 45 with COVID-19, enrolled during active disease. The rearranged segments are TRBV30 and TRBJ1-1, with TRBD1 tentatively as D gene (5 bases match). Sequencing used peripheral blood. CDR3 protein: CAWSVPGAEAFF. The bases read TGTGCCTGGAGTGTACCGGGGGCTGAAGCTTTCTTT.